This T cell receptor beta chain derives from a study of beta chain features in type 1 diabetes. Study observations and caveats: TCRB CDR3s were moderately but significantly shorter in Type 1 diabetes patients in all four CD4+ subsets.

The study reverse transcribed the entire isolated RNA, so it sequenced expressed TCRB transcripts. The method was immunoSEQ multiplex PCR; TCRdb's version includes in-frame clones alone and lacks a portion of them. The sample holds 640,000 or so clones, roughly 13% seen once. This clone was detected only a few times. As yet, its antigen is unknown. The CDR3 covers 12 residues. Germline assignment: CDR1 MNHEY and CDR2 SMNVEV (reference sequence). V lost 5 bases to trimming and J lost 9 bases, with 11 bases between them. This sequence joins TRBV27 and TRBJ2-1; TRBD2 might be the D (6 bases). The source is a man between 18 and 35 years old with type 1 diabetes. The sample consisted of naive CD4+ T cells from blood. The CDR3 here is CASSPRGLEQFF. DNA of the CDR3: TGTGCCAGCAGTCCCCGGGGACTTGAGCAGTTCTTC.